This T cell receptor beta chain originates from a study of blood T cell repertoires in COVID-19. Background on the study: There were acute and convalescent COVID-19 samples, and they came from the United States, Italy and Spain. PBMCs, B-cell-depleted T cells, or T cells provided the cDNA or gDNA that made up the material.

This CDR3 region has 15 residues. The ends were cut back, 7 bases at V and 3 bases at J, with 19 bases in the middle. Per germline, CDR1 MNHNS and CDR2 SASEGT. Original methodology: Reference gene primer amplification gave nucleated cell count estimates. The method was immunoSEQ multiplex PCR; TCRdb's version includes in-frame clones alone and lacks a portion of them. The DNA was the basis for D and trimming; V, J and clone size are from that table. The table has 45,000 to 60,000 clones, roughly nine tenths seen once. The chain couples TRBV6-1 to TRBJ2-7; perhaps TRBD2 as D (7 bases). Sequencing input: peripheral blood. This TCR derives from a man aged 55 to 70 with acute or convalescent COVID-19. This chain's CDR3 is CASKGGRLADYEQYF. CDR3 bases: TGTGCCAGCAAAGGGGGGAGACTAGCCGACTACGAGCAGTACTTC.